A selection of T cell receptor beta chains follows, all from one sample in a study of Ad26.COV2.S vaccination and SARS-CoV-2 variants. Measured with immunoSEQ multiplex PCR; TCRdb has only the in-frame clones, and not every one. Counted here are a few hundred thousand clones, around four fifths occurring once; the ten biggest clones make up more than 7%. Sequenced material: peripheral blood, taken in a trial of Ad26.COV2.S vaccine versus placebo. Every receptor here comes from a person between 18 and 59 years old who received the Ad26.COV2.S COVID-19 vaccine or a placebo. The CDR3 runs from the conserved cysteine through the conserved F or W. Fields, in order: J gene, clone size, V gene, D gene, CDR3 DNA, CDR3 protein. D genes are given only for firm matches. Expanded clones are given a class, and other clones once, few, many or no size at all.

>TRBJ2-1|few|TRBV5-4|TRBD2
TGTGCCAGCAGCCGGGGGGGAGGGACTGCCCATGAGCAGTTCTTC
CASSRGGGTAHEQFF
>TRBJ2-7|NA|TRBV10-1|NA
TGCGCCAGCAGTGAGTCGGGCGCCCGGGGGACAGCCACCTACGAGCAGTACTTC
CASSESGARGTATYEQYF
>TRBJ2-7|NA|TRBV6-6|NA
TGTGCCAGCAGTTACTCCAACGGCCTCTCGTTGTACGAGCAGTACTTC
CASSYSNGLSLYEQYF
>TRBJ1-4|NA|TRBV30|TRBD1
TGTGCCTGGAGGGGGAGGACAGGGGCACTATGGACCGAAAAACTGTTTTTT
CAWRGRTGALWTEKLFF
>TRBJ2-1|NA|TRBV3-1/TRBV3-2|NA
TGTGCCAGCAGCCAAGATCTGGGGACGGGTGGGTACAATGAGCAGTTCTTC
CASSQDLGTGGYNEQFF
>TRBJ2-2|NA|TRBV27|TRBD2
TGTGCCAGCAGTAAGACTAGCCTTCCCGGGGAGCTGTTTTTT
CASSKTSLPGELFF
>TRBJ2-1|NA|TRBV5-5|NA
TGTGCCAGCAGCTCGGGGGGCCTCTACAATGAGCAGTTCTTC
CASSSGGLYNEQFF
>TRBJ1-3|NA|TRBV9|NA
TGTGCCAGCAGCGTAACGGGGGGCTATGGAAACACCATATATTTT
CASSVTGGYGNTIYF
>TRBJ1-1|NA|TRBV6-5|NA
TGTGCCAGCAGGGCGGGGAACACTGAAGCTTTCTTT
CASRAGNTEAFF
>TRBJ2-2|few|TRBV18|NA
TGTGCCAGCTCACCACCGGGCATCGGGGAGCTGTTTTTT
CASSPPGIGELFF
>TRBJ2-3|NA|TRBV9|TRBD2
TGTGCCAGCAGTTGGGGCTCGGGGACTAGCAGCACAGATACGCAGTATTTT
CASSWGSGTSSTDTQYF
>TRBJ2-3|NA|TRBV7-3|NA
TGTGCCAGCAGCTTAACAGTAGAAAGGAACACAGATACGCAGTATTTT
CASSLTVERNTDTQYF
>TRBJ2-7|NA|TRBV2|NA
TGTGCCAGCAGAGGACCAGTCTACGAGCAGTACTTC
CASRGPVYEQYF
>TRBJ1-6|NA|TRBV4-2|NA
TGTGCCAGCAACCCCGTCACCGCAGAGAAGAATTCACCCCTCCACTTT
CASNPVTAEKNSPLHF
>TRBJ1-1|many|TRBV11-2|NA
TGTGCCAGCAGCGACCCCGGGGACGCGGGGGTGAACACTGAAGCTTTCTTT
CASSDPGDAGVNTEAFF
>TRBJ2-3|NA|TRBV4-2|NA
TGTGCCAGCAGCCAAGGGGCCGGGACAGATACGCAGTATTTT
CASSQGAGTDTQYF
>TRBJ1-2|NA|TRBV14|NA
TGTGCCAGCAGCCAAGATGAATATACGGGCTACACCTTC
CASSQDEYTGYTF
>TRBJ1-3|NA|TRBV5-6|NA
TGTGCCAGCAGCTTGCCAGGGGCCGGAAACACCATATATTTT
CASSLPGAGNTIYF
>TRBJ1-6|few|TRBV14|NA
TGTGCCAGCAGCCAAGATCTGAGAAATTCACCCCTCCACTTT
CASSQDLRNSPLHF
>TRBJ1-2|NA|TRBV19|TRBD1
TGTGCCATCCGGACAGGGGGATATGGTGGCTACACCTTC
CAIRTGGYGGYTF
>TRBJ1-1|few|TRBV10-3|NA
TGTGCCATCACGAAGGACCCGAAGGACACTGAAGCTTTCTTT
CAITKDPKDTEAFF
>TRBJ1-4|NA|TRBV14|TRBD1
TGTGCCAGCAGCCCCGGATACAAGGGGGCCGGGGAAAAACTGTTTTTT
CASSPGYKGAGEKLFF
>TRBJ2-3|NA|TRBV29-1|NA
TGCAGCGTTGAGACCGGCACAGATACGCAGTATTTT
CSVETGTDTQYF
>TRBJ2-5|NA|TRBV5-1|NA
TGCGCCAGCAGCAAAAACAGCAATGAGGGAGAGACCCAGTACTTC
CASSKNSNEGETQYF
>TRBJ1-4|NA|TRBV30|NA
TGTGCCTGGAGTCCCCCCCTGTTTGTCGAAAAACTGTTTTTT
CAWSPPLFVEKLFF
>TRBJ2-6|NA|TRBV3-1/TRBV3-2|NA
TGTGCCAGCAGCCAAGAGATTCGGCCCTCTGGGGCCAACGTCCTGACTTTC
CASSQEIRPSGANVLTF
>TRBJ1-1|NA|TRBV18|NA
TGTGCCAGCTCTCGACAGAAGAACACTGAAGCTTTCTTT
CASSRQKNTEAFF
>TRBJ1-1|NA|TRBV3-1/TRBV3-2|NA
TGTGCCAGCAGCCAGACCCGTACTGAAGCTTTCTTT
CASSQTRTEAFF
>TRBJ2-7|NA|TRBV5-1|NA
TGCGCCAGCAGCTACCTCGAGCAGTACTTC
CASSYLEQYF
>TRBJ1-2|NA|TRBV14|NA
TGTGCCAGCAGCCAAGACGGGAATGGCTACACCTTC
CASSQDGNGYTF
>TRBJ1-1|NA|TRBV4-1|NA
TGCGCCAGCAGCCAAGGACGAGGGGCTGAAGCTTTCTTT
CASSQGRGAEAFF
>TRBJ2-1|NA|TRBV7-6|TRBD1
TGTGCCAGCAGCCGGACAGGGATTACTTACAATGAGCAGTTCTTC
CASSRTGITYNEQFF
>TRBJ1-4|NA|TRBV15|NA
TGTGCCACCAGCAGAGATCGGCAGGGGGAAAAACTGTTTTTT
CATSRDRQGEKLFF
>TRBJ1-1|NA|TRBV5-1|NA
TGCGCCAGCAGCGACCCCGGGAGGGGGGGGATGAACACTGAAGCTTTCTTT
CASSDPGRGGMNTEAFF
>TRBJ2-5|NA|TRBV24-1|TRBD2
TGTGCCACCAGTGACACCGGGACTAGCGGGGGGAAGACCCAGTACTTC
CATSDTGTSGGKTQYF
>TRBJ2-1|NA|TRBV6-2/TRBV6-3|TRBD2
TGTGCCAGCAGTTCTCTTCGCAGCGGGGGCCCAAATGAGCAGTTCTTC
CASSSLRSGGPNEQFF
>TRBJ1-2|NA|TRBV18|NA
TGTGCCAGCTCACCAAGGCAAGGGGACTATGGCTACACCTTC
CASSPRQGDYGYTF
>TRBJ1-1|once|TRBV4-1|NA
TGCGCCAGCAGCCTCATCGGGACGGTGAACACTGAAGCTTTCTTT
CASSLIGTVNTEAFF
>TRBJ2-5|NA|TRBV7-9|TRBD2
TGTGCCAGCCAGCGGGGGGGCGTGGAGACCCAGTACTTC
CASQRGGVETQYF
>TRBJ2-3|NA|TRBV7-9|TRBD2
TGTGCCAGCAGCCCCAGCCAGCGGGGATGGGATACGCAGTATTTT
CASSPSQRGWDTQYF
>TRBJ2-2|NA|TRBV19|NA
TGTGCCAGTAGTCCTCAGGGGGGCGACACCGGGGAGCTGTTTTTT
CASSPQGGDTGELFF
>TRBJ1-4|NA|TRBV21-1|NA
TGTGCCAGCACCATCGGACAGGGGGACGAAAAACTGTTTTTT
CASTIGQGDEKLFF
>TRBJ1-1|NA|TRBV27|TRBD1
TGTGCCACCCGCCCACAGGGGACGGGTGAAGCTTTCTTT
CATRPQGTGEAFF
>TRBJ2-1|once|TRBV24-1|TRBD2
TGTGCCACCAGTGAGAGCGGGAGGAAGAATGAGCAGTTCTTC
CATSESGRKNEQFF
>TRBJ2-1|NA|TRBV7-9|NA
TGTGCCAGCAGCTTAGGTCTAGGACTATCCGATGAGCAGTTCTTC
CASSLGLGLSDEQFF
>TRBJ2-7|NA|TRBV11-3|NA
TGTGCCAGCAGCCGGCTGGAGGGCCTTGGGTACGAGCAGTACTTC
CASSRLEGLGYEQYF
>TRBJ2-7|few|TRBV5-4|TRBD2
TGTGCCAGCAGCCCTCTAGCGGGCTCCCCTATGCAGTACTTC
CASSPLAGSPMQYF
>TRBJ2-1|NA|TRBV6-5|TRBD2
TGTGCCAGCAGAGAGGGACTAGCGGCGAACAATGAGCAGTTCTTC
CASREGLAANNEQFF
>TRBJ1-2|NA|TRBV18|TRBD1
TGTGCCAGCTCCCGGGACAGCACTGACCTAGGCTACACCTTC
CASSRDSTDLGYTF
>TRBJ2-4|NA|TRBV18|TRBD2
TGTGCCAGCTCACTTCTCCCCACTAGCGGGGGAAAAAACATTCAGTACTTC
CASSLLPTSGGKNIQYF
>TRBJ2-5|NA|TRBV4-2|TRBD2
TGTGCCAGCAGCCAGTCCGGGCTAGCGGGGGCCCGGAAAGAGACCCAGTACTTC
CASSQSGLAGARKETQYF
>TRBJ2-2|NA|TRBV9|TRBD2
TGTGCCAGCAGCGTCGGACTAGCGGGGGGCTTTACGAACACCGGGGAGCTGTTTTTT
CASSVGLAGGFTNTGELFF
>TRBJ2-2|NA|TRBV12-3/TRBV12-4|TRBD1
TGTGCCGGGGGACAGGGGGCCACCGGGGAGCTGTTTTTT
CAGGQGATGELFF
>TRBJ2-3|NA|TRBV7-9|NA
TGTGCCAGCAGTTTTGGGGGGCTGCAGGGGCTCGCAGATACGCAGTATTTT
CASSFGGLQGLADTQYF
>TRBJ1-6|NA|TRBV15|TRBD1
TGTGCCACCAGCAGAGCCGACAGGGCACCTACGAATTCACCCCTCCACTTT
CATSRADRAPTNSPLHF
>TRBJ1-4|NA|TRBV3-1/TRBV3-2|NA
TGTGCCAGCAGCGAAGCCAATGAAAAACTGTTTTTT
CASSEANEKLFF
>TRBJ2-3|once|TRBV25-1|TRBD2
TGTGCCAGCAGTGATTTACTAGCGGGAGTGGGTCGGGGAGATACGCAGTATTTT
CASSDLLAGVGRGDTQYF
>TRBJ1-2|once|TRBV5-4|NA
TGTGCCAGCAGCTCGAGGAACTATGGCTACACCTTC
CASSSRNYGYTF
>TRBJ2-7|NA|TRBV27|NA
TGTGCCAGCATCGGGCGCTTCTACGAGCAGTACTTC
CASIGRFYEQYF